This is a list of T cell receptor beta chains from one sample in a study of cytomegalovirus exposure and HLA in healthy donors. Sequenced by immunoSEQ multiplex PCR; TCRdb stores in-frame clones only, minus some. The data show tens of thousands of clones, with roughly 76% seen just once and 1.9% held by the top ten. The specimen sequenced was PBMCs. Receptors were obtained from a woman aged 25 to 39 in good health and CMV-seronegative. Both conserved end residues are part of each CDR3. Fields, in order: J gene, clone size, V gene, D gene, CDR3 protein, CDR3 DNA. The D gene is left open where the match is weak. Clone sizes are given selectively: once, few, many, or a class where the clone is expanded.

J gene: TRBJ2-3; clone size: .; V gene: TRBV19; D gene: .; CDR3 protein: CASSIGPMRSLADTQYF; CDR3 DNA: TGTGCCAGTAGTATAGGTCCCATGAGGTCCTTGGCAGATACGCAGTATTTT
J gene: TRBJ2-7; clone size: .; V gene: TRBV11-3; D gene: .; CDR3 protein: CASSSNGIEYEQYF; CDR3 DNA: TGTGCCAGCAGCTCAAACGGTATAGAATACGAGCAGTACTTC
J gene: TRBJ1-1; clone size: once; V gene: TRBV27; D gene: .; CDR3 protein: CASSLAAGVKAFF; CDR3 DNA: TGTGCCAGCAGTTTAGCGGCGGGGGTGAAAGCTTTCTTT
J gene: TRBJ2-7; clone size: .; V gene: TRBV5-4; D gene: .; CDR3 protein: CASSSEAGYYEQYF; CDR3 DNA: TGTGCCAGCAGCTCGGAGGCCGGGTACTACGAGCAGTACTTC
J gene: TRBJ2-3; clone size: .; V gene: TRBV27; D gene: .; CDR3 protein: CASRRSNVGADTQYF; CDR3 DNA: TGTGCCAGCAGAAGGTCGAACGTAGGGGCAGATACGCAGTATTTT
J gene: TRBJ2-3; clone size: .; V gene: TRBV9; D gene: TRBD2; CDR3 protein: CASSVRSIGGSDTQYF; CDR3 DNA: TGTGCCAGCAGCGTAAGATCAATTGGCGGGAGTGATACGCAGTATTTT
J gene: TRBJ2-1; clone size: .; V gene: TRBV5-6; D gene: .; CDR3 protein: CASSLEGRVSSYNEQFF; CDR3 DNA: TGTGCCAGCAGCTTGGAGGGCAGGGTCAGCTCCTACAATGAGCAGTTCTTC
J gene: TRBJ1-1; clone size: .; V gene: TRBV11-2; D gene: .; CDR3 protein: CASSLDRIGANTEAFF; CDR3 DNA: TGTGCCAGCAGCTTAGATCGTATAGGGGCGAACACTGAAGCTTTCTTT
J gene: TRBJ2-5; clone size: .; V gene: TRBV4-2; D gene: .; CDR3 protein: CASGEGVLGQETQYF; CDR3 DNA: TGTGCCAGCGGTGAGGGGGTTCTGGGTCAAGAGACCCAGTACTTC
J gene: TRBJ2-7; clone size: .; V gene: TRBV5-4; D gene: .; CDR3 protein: CASSFWARIPYEQYF; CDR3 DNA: TGTGCCAGCAGCTTCTGGGCCAGGATACCCTACGAGCAGTACTTC
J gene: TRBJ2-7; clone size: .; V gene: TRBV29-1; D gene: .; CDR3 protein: CSVEEPTAYEQYF; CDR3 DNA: TGCAGCGTTGAAGAACCGACAGCGTACGAGCAGTACTTC
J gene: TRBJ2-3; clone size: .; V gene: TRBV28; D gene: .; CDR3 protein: CASSLGSGLGTQYF; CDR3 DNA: TGTGCCAGCAGTCTCGGTTCGGGTTTAGGTACGCAGTATTTT
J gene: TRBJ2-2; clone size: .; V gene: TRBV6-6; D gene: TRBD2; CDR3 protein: CASSSGTSGVTGELFF; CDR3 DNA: TGTGCCAGCAGTTCCGGGACTAGCGGTGTCACCGGGGAGCTGTTTTTT
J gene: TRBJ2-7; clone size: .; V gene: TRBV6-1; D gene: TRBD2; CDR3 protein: CASSRSGKTYEQYF; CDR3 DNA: TGTGCCAGCAGCCGAAGCGGGAAAACCTACGAGCAGTACTTC
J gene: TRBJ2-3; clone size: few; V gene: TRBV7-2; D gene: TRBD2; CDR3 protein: CASSFEGGITDTQYF; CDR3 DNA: TGTGCCAGCAGCTTTGAGGGAGGGATCACAGATACGCAGTATTTT
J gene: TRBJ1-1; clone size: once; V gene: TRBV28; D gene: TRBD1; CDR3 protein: CASSLPGQGTEAFF; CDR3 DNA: TGTGCCAGCAGTCTCCCCGGACAGGGAACCGAAGCTTTCTTT
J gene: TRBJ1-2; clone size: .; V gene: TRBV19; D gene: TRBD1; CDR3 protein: CASTVDRGRYGYTF; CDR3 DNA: TGTGCCAGTACCGTGGACAGGGGGCGTTATGGCTACACCTTC
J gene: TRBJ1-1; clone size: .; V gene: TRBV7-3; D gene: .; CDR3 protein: CASSLTPGQKFF; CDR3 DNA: TGTGCCAGCAGCTTAACCCCGGGACAAAAATTCTTT
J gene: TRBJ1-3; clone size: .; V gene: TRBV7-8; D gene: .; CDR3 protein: CASAWKGGAGGNTIYF; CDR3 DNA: TGTGCCAGCGCATGGAAGGGGGGGGCAGGTGGAAACACCATATATTTT
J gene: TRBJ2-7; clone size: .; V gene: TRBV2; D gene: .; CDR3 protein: CASSYAGYEQYF; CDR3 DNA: TGTGCCAGCAGTTACGCCGGTTACGAGCAGTACTTC
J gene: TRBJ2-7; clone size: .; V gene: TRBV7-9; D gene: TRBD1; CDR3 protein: CASSGTATYEQYF; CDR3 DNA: TGTGCCAGCAGCGGGACAGCTACCTACGAGCAGTACTTC
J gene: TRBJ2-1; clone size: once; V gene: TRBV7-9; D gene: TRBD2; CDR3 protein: CASSARAGGPGNEQFF; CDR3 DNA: TGTGCCAGCAGCGCACGAGCGGGAGGGCCAGGCAATGAGCAGTTCTTC
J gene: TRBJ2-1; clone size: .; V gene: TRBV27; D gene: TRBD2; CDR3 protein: CASSLGLASAYNEQFF; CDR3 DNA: TGTGCCAGCAGCCTGGGACTAGCCTCGGCCTACAATGAGCAGTTCTTC
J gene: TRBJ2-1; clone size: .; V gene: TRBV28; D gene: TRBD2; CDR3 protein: CASSWRGTSLDEQFF; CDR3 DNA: TGTGCCAGCAGTTGGAGAGGGACTAGCTTGGATGAGCAGTTCTTC
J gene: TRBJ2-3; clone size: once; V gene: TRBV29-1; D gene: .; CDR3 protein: CSVFGEWSTDTQYF; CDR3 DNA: TGCAGCGTTTTCGGGGAGTGGAGCACAGATACGCAGTATTTT
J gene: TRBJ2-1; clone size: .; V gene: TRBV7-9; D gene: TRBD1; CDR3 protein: CASSSQGAEHEQFF; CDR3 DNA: TGTGCCAGCAGTTCCCAGGGGGCCGAGCATGAGCAGTTCTTC
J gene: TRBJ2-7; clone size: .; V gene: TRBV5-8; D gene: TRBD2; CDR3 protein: CASSFSPGRPYEQYF; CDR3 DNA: TGTGCCAGCAGCTTTTCGCCCGGGAGGCCGTACGAGCAGTACTTC
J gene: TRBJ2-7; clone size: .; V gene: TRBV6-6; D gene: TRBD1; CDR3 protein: CASSWDRAQGEQYF; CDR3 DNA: TGTGCCAGCAGTTGGGACAGGGCTCAGGGGGAGCAGTACTTC
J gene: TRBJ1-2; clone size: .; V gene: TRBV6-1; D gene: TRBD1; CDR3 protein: CASSGGDRPTNYGYTF; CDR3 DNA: TGTGCCAGCAGTGGAGGGGACAGACCTACGAACTATGGCTACACCTTC
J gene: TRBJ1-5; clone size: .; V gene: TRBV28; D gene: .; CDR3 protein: CASSPGTSMVVQHF; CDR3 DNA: TGTGCCAGCAGTCCCGGGACTTCAATGGTGGTCCAGCATTTT
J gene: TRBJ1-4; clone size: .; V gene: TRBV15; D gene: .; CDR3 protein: CAIREMDEKLFF; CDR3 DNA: TGTGCCATCAGAGAGATGGATGAAAAACTGTTTTTT
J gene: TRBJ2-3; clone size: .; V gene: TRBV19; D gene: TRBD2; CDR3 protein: CASSITASGTDTQYF; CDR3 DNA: TGTGCCAGTAGTATAACGGCTAGCGGGACAGATACGCAGTATTTT
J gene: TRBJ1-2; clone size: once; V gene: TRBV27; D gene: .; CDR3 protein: CASSLGFEGGSYGYTF; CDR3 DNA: TGTGCCAGCAGTTTAGGTTTTGAGGGAGGAAGCTATGGCTACACCTTC
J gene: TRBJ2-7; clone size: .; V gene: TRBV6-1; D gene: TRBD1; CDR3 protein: CASRAGTGSYEQYF; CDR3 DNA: TGTGCCAGCAGGGCCGGGACAGGCTCCTACGAGCAGTACTTC
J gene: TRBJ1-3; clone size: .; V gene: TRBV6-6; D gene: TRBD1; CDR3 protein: CASSFDRAASGNTIYF; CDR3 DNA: TGTGCCAGCAGTTTCGACAGGGCCGCCTCTGGAAACACCATATATTTT
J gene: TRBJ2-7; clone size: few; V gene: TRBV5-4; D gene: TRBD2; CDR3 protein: CASRPQNSGRLDEQYF; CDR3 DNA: TGTGCCAGCAGGCCCCAGAATAGCGGGAGGCTCGACGAGCAGTACTTC
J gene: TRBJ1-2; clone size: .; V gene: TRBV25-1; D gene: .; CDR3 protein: CASRPPGTQGYGYTF; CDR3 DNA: TGTGCCAGCAGACCCCCGGGGACTCAGGGTTATGGCTACACCTTC
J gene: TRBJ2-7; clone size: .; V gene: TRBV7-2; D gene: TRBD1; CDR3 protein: CASSREQGAEQYF; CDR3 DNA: TGTGCCAGCAGTAGAGAACAGGGGGCCGAGCAGTACTTC
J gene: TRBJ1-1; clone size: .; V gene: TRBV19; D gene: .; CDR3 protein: CASSTREGEAFF; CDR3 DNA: TGTGCCAGTAGTACCCGGGAGGGTGAAGCTTTCTTT
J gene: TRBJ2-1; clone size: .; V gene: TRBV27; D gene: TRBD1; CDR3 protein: CASSSRPGQGSGEQFF; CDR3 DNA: TGTGCCAGCAGCTCACGTCCGGGACAGGGGAGCGGTGAGCAGTTCTTC
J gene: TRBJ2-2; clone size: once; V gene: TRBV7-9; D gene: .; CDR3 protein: CSSSSQDRNTGELFF; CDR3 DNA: TGTTCCAGCAGCTCCCAGGACAGAAACACCGGGGAGCTGTTTTTT
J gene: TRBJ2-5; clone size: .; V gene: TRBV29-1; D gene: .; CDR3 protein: CSALQAEETQYF; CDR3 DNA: TGCAGCGCGTTACAGGCAGAAGAGACCCAGTACTTC
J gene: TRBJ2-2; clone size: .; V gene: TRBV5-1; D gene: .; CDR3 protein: CASSLDRAGELFF; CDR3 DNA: TGCGCCAGCAGCTTGGATCGGGCCGGGGAGCTGTTTTTT
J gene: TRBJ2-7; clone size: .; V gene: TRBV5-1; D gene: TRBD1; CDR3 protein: CASSLNGDREGEQYF; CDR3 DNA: TGCGCCAGCAGCCTCAACGGGGACAGGGAGGGCGAGCAGTACTTC
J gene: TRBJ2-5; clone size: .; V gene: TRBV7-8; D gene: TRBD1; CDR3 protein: CASSPLGTGQETQYF; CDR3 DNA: TGTGCCAGCAGCCCCTTAGGGACAGGGCAAGAGACCCAGTACTTC
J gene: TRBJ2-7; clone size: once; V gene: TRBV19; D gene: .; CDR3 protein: CASSIDPTGWKYF; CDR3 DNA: TGTGCCAGTAGTATCGACCCGACGGGGTGGAAGTACTTC
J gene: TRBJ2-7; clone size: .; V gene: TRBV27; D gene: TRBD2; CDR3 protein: CASSPSGRIYEQYF; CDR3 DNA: TGTGCCAGCAGTCCAAGCGGGAGAATCTACGAGCAGTACTTC
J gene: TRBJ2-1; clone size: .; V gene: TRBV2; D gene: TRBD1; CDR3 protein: CASSETRGNEQFF; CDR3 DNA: TGTGCCAGCAGTGAAACCAGGGGGAATGAGCAGTTCTTC
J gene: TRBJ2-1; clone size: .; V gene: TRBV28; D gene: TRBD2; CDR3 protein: CASSLRTSGSSYNEQFF; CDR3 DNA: TGTGCCAGCAGTTTACGGACTAGCGGGAGCTCCTACAATGAGCAGTTCTTC
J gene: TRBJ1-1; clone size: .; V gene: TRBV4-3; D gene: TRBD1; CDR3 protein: CASSQPSGGENTEAFF; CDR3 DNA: TGCGCCAGCAGCCAACCTTCAGGGGGAGAGAACACTGAAGCTTTCTTT
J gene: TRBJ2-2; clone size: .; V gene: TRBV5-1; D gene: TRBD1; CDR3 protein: CASSFTGTGLNTGELFF; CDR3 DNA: TGCGCCAGCAGCTTTACCGGGACAGGGCTCAACACCGGGGAGCTGTTTTTT
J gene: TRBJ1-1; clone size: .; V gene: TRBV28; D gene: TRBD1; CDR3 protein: CASSHDLDRGLEAFF; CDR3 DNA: TGTGCCAGCAGCCACGACCTCGACAGGGGGCTTGAAGCTTTCTTT